This passage covers 11 T cell receptor beta chains from one sample sequenced in a study of cytomegalovirus exposure and HLA in healthy donors. The PCR employed 60 Vbeta primers together with 13 Jbeta primers. TCRdb keeps only in-frame clones here, not all; method: immunoSEQ multiplex PCR. The sample holds 97,000 or so clones, about 81% seen once. The sample consisted of PBMCs. These receptors all come from a man aged 35 to 55 in good health and CMV-seronegative.

DNA of the CDR3: TGTGCCAGCAGCTTAGGGGGGACAGGGCGAACAGATACGCAGTATTTT. Translated, it gives CASSLGGTGRTDTQYF. The chain links TRBV7-6 to TRBJ2-3, with 9 bases aligning to TRBD1. Trimming took 1 base from V and 3 from J; bases not matched to a gene: 5. Germline lookup yields CDR1 SGHVS and CDR2 FNYEAQ. The CDR3 runs 16 residues.

This chain connects TRBV7-9 to TRBJ2-1, with D perhaps TRBD1 (6 bases). CDR3 length equals 11 residues. Germline V gives CDR1 SEHNR, CDR2 FQNEAQ (reference sequence). V lost 6 bases, J lost 11 bases, and 11 bases lay in between. DNA for the CDR3: TGTGCCAGCAGTAGGGGGTGGAAGCAGTTCTTC. Residues: CASSRGWKQFF.

The rearrangement links TRBV9 to TRBJ1-6; D is uncertain. CDR3 size: 12 residues. Germline CDR1 reads SGDLS; CDR2 reads YYNGEE. V was cut by 4 bases and J by 9 bases, with 8 bases left in between. Written as DNA, the CDR3 is TGTGCCAGCAGCTCCGACTCTTCACCCCTCCACTTT. Translated: CASSSDSSPLHF.

The CDR3 sequence: CASSLVPDRDYGYTF. CDR3 DNA: TGTGCCAGCAGCTTAGTCCCCGACAGGGACTATGGCTACACCTTC. The rearrangement uses TRBV7-2 and TRBJ1-2; TRBD1 matches at 7 bases. V lost 1 base, J lost 3 bases, and 5 bases stayed unmatched. The germline V gene encodes CDR1 SGHTA and CDR2 FQGNSA. The CDR3 covers 15 residues.

The CDR3 sequence: CASTQARQETQYF. CDR3 nucleotide sequence: TGTGCCAGCACCCAAGCCCGACAAGAGACCCAGTACTTC. The chain uses TRBV6-6 and TRBJ2-5, with D hard to call. Germline CDR1 and CDR2: MNHNY and SVGAGI (reference sequence). Deletions cut 7 bases from V and 2 bases from J, with 11 bases between. The CDR3 runs 13 residues.

V is TRBV7-2 and J is TRBJ2-3, with D perhaps TRBD2 (5 bases). Germline V gene data show CDR1 as SGHTA and CDR2 as FQGNSA. CDR3 length: 15 residues. V lost 1 base, J lost 6 bases, and 14 bases lay in between. As DNA, the CDR3 is TGTGCCAGCAGCTTAGATCCTAGCCCGACGGATACGCAGTATTTT. The encoded protein is CASSLDPSPTDTQYF.

This clone was recorded only once. The chain employs TRBV11-3 and TRBJ2-3; 15 bases align to TRBD2. This CDR3 has 16 amino acids. Germline trimming cut 4 bases from V and 3 bases from J; bases unmatched to any gene: 2. Germline CDR1 and CDR2: SGHNT and YENEEA. CDR3 protein: CASSSGTSGGTDTQYF. CDR3 DNA sequence: TGTGCCAGCAGCTCCGGGACTAGCGGGGGGACAGATACGCAGTATTTT.

The rearrangement uses TRBV29-1 and TRBJ2-7; D is perhaps TRBD1 (5 bases). CDR1 and CDR2 (germline): SQVTM, ANQGSEA. The CDR3 covers 12 residues. V was pared by 3 bases and J by 7 bases, with 13 bases between. CDR3 bases: TGCAGCGTTGAGGACACAGGTAGGGAGCAGTACTTC. It is translated as CSVEDTGREQYF.

This clone appeared a few times. The J gene is TRBJ1-4, the V gene TRBV19; D gene ambiguous. This CDR3 comprises 13 residues. The germline CDR1 and CDR2 sequences are LNHDA and SQIVND (reference sequence). Trimming cost V 1 base and J 7 bases, with 7 bases left between them. The CDR3, as DNA: TGTGCCAGTAGTATAGTGGGGAGTGAAAAACTGTTTTTT. The encoded protein is CASSIVGSEKLFF.

V gene TRBV28 combines with J gene TRBJ1-2; possibly TRBD1 for D (6 bases). Per the germline V gene, CDR1 is MDHEN and CDR2 is SYDVKM. CDR3 length: 15 residues. Trimming stripped 5 bases from V and 2 bases from J, with 15 bases between. The CDR3, as DNA: TGTGCCAGCAGTGCACCTACAGGGACCAACTATGGCTACACCTTC. Translating it yields CASSAPTGTNYGYTF.

The V and J genes are TRBV2 and TRBJ2-1, with 10 bases aligning to TRBD1. The germline V gene encodes CDR1 SNHLY and CDR2 FYNNEI. This CDR3 is 14 amino acids long. Trimming cost V 8 bases and J 4 bases; bases outside gene matches: 5. This CDR3 reads CASASGQGYNEQFF. The CDR3 DNA is TGTGCCAGCGCTTCGGGACAGGGGTACAATGAGCAGTTCTTC.